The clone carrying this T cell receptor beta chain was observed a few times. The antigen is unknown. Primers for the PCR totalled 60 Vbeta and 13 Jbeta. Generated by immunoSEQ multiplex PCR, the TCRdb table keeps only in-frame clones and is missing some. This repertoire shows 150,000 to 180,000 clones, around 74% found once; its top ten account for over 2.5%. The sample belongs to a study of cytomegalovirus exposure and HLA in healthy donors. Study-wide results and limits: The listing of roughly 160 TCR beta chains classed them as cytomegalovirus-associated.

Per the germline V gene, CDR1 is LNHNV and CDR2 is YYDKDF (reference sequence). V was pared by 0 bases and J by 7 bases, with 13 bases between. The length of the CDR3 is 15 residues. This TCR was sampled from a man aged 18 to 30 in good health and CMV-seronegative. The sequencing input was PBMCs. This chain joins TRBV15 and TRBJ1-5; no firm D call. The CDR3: CATSRDLGVGQPQHF. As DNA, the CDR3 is TGTGCCACCAGCAGAGACCTGGGAGTTGGCCAGCCCCAGCATTTT.